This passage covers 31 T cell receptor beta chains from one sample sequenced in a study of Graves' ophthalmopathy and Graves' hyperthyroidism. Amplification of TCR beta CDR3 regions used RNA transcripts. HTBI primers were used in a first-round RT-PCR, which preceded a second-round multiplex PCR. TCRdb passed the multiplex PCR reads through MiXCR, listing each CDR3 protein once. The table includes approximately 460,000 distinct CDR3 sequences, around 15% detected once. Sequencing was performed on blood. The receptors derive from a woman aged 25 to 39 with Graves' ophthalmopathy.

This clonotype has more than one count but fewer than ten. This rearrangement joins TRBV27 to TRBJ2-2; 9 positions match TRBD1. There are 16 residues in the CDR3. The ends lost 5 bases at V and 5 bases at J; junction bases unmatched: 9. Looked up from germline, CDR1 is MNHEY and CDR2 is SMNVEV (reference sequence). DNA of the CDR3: TGTGCCAGCAGTCCCTATGGGACAGGGAAGACCGGGGAGCTGTTTTTT. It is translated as CASSPYGTGKTGELFF.

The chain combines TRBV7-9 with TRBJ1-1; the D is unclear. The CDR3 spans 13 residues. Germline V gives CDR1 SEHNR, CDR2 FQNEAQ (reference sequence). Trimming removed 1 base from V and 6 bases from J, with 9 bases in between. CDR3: CASSLELRAEAFF. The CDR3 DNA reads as TGTGCCAGCAGCTTAGAGTTACGGGCTGAAGCTTTCTTT.

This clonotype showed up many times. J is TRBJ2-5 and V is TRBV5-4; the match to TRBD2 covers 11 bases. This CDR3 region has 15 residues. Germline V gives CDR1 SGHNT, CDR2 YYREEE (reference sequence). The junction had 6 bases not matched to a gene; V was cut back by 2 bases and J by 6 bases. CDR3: CASSFSGGAAKTQYF. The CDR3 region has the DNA TGTGCCAGCAGCTTTAGCGGGGGGGCCGCAAAGACCCAGTACTTC. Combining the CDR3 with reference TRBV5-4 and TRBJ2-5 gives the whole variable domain ETGVTQSPTHLIKTRGQQVTLRCSSQSGHNTVSWYQQALGQGPQFIFQYYREEENGRGNFPPRFSGLQFPNYSSELNVNALELDDSALYLCASSFSGGAAKTQYFGPGTRLLVL.

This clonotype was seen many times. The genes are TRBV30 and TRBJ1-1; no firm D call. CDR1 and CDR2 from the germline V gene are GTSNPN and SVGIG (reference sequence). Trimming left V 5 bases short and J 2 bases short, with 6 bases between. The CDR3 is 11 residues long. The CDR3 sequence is CAWGLNTEAFF. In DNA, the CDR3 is TGTGCCTGGGGACTCAACACTGAAGCTTTCTTT.

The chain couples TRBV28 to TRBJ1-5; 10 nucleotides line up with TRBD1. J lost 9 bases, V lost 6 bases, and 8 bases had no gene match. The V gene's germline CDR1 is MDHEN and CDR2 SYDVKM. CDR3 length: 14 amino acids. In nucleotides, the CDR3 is TGTGCCAGCAGCCCTCCGGGACAGGGGAGGCCCCAGCATTTT. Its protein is CASSPPGQGRPQHF.

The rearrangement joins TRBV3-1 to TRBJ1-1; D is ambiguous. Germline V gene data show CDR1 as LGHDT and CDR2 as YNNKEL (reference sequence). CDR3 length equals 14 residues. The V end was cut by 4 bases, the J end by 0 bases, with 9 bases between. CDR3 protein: CASSPSQLNTEAFF. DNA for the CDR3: TGTGCCAGCAGCCCGTCTCAGTTGAACACTGAAGCTTTCTTT. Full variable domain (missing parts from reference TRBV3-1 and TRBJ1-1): DTAVSQTPKYLVTQMGNDKSIKCEQNLGHDTMYWYKQDSKKFLKIMFSYNNKELIINETVPNRFSPKSPDKAHLNLHINSLELGDSAVYFCASSPSQLNTEAFFGQGTRLTVV.

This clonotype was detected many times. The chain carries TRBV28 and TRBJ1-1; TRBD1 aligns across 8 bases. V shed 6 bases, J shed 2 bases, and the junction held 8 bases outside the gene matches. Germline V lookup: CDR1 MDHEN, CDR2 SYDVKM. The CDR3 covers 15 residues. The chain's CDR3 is CASRRTGLGNTEAFF. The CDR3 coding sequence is TGTGCCAGCAGGAGGACAGGGCTGGGAAACACTGAAGCTTTCTTT. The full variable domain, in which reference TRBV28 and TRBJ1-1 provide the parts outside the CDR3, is DVKVTQSSRYLVKRTGEKVFLECVQDMDHENMFWYRQDPGLGLRLIYFSYDVKMKEKGDIPEGYSVSREKKERFSLILESASTNQTSMYLCASRRTGLGNTEAFFGQGTRLTVV.

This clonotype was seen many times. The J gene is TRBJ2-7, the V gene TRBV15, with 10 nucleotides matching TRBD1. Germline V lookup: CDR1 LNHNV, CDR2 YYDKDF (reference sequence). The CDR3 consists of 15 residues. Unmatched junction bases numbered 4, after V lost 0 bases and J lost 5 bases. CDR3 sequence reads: CATSRDPTGGHEQYF. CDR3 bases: TGTGCCACCAGCAGAGATCCGACAGGGGGCCACGAGCAGTACTTC. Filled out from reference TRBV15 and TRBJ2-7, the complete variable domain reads DAMVIQNPRYQVTQFGKPVTLSCSQTLNHNVMYWYQQKSSQAPKLLFHYYDKDFNNEADTPDNFQSRRPNTSFCFLDIRSPGLGDTAMYLCATSRDPTGGHEQYFGPGTRLTVT.

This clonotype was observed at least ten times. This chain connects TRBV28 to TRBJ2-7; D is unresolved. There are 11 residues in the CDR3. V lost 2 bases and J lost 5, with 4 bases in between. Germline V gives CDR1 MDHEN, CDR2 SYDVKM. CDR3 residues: CASSLMNEQYF. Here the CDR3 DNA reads TGTGCCAGCAGTTTAATGAACGAGCAGTACTTC.

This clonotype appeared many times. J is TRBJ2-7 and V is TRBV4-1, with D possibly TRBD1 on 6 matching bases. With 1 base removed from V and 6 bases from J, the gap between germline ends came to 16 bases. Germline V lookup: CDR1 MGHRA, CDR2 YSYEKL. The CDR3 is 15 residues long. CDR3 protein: CASSQVRTVRPEQYF. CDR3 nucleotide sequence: TGCGCCAGCAGCCAAGTTAGGACAGTACGTCCCGAGCAGTACTTC.

CDR3 region: CASSEFAGDYKEAFF. For the CDR3, the DNA is TGTGCCAGCAGTGAATTCGCGGGGGACTACAAAGAAGCTTTCTTT. This rearrangement joins TRBV2 to TRBJ1-1; tentatively, D is TRBD1 (5 bases). The CDR3 is made up of 15 amino acids. V lost 2 bases to trimming and J lost 8 bases, with 18 bases between them. Germline V gene data show CDR1 as SNHLY and CDR2 as FYNNEI.

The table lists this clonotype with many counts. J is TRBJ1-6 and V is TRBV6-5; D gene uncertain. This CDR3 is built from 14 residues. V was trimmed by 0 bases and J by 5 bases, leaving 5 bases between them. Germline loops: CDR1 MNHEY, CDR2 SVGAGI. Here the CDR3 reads CASSYSSDNSPLHF. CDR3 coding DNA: TGTGCCAGCAGTTACTCGTCCGATAATTCACCCCTCCACTTT.

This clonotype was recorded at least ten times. CDR3 sequence reads: CASSAQDGNQPQHF. Here the CDR3 DNA reads TGTGCCAGCAGTGCGCAGGATGGCAATCAGCCCCAGCATTTT. The V gene is TRBV12-3 or TRBV12-4, the J gene TRBJ1-5; D ambiguous. The length of the CDR3 is 14 residues. Between the trimmed V and J ends, which lost 5 bases and 2 bases, there was a span of 10 bases.

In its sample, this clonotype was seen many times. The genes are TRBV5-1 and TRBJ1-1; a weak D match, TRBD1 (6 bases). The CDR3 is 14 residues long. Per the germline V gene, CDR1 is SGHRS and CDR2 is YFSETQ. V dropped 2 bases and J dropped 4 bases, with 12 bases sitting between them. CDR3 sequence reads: CASSLQGGATEAFF. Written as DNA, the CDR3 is TGCGCCAGCAGCTTACAGGGTGGCGCCACTGAAGCTTTCTTT.

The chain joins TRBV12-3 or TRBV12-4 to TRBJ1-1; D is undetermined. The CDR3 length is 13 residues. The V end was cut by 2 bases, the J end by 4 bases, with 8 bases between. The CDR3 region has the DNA TGTGCCAGCAGTTTAAGACATCTCACTGAAGCTTTCTTT. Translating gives CASSLRHLTEAFF.

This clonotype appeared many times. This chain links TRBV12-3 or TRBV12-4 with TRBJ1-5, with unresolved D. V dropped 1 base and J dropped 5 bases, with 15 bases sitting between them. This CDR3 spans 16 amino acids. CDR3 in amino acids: CASSLGSPGFHQPQHF. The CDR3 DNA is TGTGCCAGCAGTTTAGGTTCCCCGGGGTTTCATCAGCCCCAGCATTTT.

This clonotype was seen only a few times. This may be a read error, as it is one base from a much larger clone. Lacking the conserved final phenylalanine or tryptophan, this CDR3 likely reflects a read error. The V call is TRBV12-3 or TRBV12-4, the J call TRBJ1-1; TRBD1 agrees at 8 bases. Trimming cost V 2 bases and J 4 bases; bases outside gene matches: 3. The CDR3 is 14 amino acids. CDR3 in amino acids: CASSLQGAPTEAFL. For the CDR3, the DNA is TGTGCCAGCAGTTTACAGGGGGCCCCCACTGAAGCTTTCCTT.

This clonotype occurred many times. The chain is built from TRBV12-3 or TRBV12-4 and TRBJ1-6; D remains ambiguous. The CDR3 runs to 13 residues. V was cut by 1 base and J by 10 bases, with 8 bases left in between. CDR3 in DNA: TGTGCCAGCAGTTTAGGAGGACGGTCACCCCTCCACTTT. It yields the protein CASSLGGRSPLHF.

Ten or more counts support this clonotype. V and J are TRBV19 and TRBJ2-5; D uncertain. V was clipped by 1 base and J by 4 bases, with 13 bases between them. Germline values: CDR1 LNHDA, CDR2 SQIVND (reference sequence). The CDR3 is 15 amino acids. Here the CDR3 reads CASSIGTGRGETQYF. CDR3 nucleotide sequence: TGTGCCAGTAGTATAGGTACGGGCCGTGGAGAGACCCAGTACTTC.

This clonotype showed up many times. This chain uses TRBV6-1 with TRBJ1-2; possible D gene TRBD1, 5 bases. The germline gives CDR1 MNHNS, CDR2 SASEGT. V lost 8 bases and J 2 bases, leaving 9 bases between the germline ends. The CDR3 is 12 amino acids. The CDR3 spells CASRRQNYGYTF. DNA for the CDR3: TGTGCCAGCCGGAGACAGAACTATGGCTACACCTTC.

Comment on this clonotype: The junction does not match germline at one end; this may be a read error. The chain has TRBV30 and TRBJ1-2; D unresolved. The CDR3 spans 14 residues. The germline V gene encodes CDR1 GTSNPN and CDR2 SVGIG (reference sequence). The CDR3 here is CAWSVSPSSYGYIF. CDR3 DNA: TGTGCCTGGAGTGTCTCCCCCTCTAGCTATGGCTACATCTTC.

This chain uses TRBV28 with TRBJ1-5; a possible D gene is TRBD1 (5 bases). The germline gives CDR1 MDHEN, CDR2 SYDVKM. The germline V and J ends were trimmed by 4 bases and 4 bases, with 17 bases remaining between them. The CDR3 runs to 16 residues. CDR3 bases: TGTGCCAGCAGTTCGGGCGGGACCCGGGGGAATCAGCCCCAGCATTTT. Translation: CASSSGGTRGNQPQHF.

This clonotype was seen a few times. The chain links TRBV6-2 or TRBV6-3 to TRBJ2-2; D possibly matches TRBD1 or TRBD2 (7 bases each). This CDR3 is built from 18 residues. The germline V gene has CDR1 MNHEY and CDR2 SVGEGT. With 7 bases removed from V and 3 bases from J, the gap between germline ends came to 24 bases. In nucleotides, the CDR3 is TGTGCCAGCACCAGGGGGGGCCTTCCACACCCAGACACCGGGGAGCTGTTTTTT. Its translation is CASTRGGLPHPDTGELFF.

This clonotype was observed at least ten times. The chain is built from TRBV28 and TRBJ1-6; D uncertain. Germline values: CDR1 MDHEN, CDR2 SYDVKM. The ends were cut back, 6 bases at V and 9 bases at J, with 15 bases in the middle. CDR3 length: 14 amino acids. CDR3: CASSPPGSRSPLHF. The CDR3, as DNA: TGTGCCAGCAGCCCCCCTGGTAGCCGTTCACCCCTCCACTTT.

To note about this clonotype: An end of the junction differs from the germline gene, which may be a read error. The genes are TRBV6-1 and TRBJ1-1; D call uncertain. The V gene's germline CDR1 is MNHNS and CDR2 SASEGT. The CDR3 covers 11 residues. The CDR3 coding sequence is TGTGCCAGCAGCGCCCTTTCATCGGTGGTCTTT. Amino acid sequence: CASSALSSVVF.

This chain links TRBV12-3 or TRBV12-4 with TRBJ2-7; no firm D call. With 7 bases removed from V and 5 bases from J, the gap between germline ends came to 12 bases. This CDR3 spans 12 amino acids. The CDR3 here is CASKSDLNEQYF. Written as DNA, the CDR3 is TGTGCCAGCAAATCGGACCTCAACGAGCAGTACTTC.

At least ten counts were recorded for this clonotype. This CDR3 reads CASSQTAGTEAFF. The CDR3, as DNA: TGTGCCAGCAGCCAGACAGCGGGCACTGAAGCTTTCTTT. J is TRBJ1-1 and V is TRBV7-9; D perhaps matches TRBD1 (5 bases). The CDR3 is made up of 13 amino acids. The ends were cut back, 5 bases at V and 4 bases at J, with 11 bases in the middle. Germline values: CDR1 SEHNR, CDR2 FQNEAQ (reference sequence).

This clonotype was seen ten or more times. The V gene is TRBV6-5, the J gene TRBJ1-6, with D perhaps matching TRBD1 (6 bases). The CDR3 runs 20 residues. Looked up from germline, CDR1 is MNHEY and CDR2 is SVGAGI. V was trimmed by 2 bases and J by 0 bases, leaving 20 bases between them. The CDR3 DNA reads TGTGCCAGCAGTTACCGATCCGGGACATTCCTAAGCTCCTATAATTCACCCCTCCACTTT. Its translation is CASSYRSGTFLSSYNSPLHF.

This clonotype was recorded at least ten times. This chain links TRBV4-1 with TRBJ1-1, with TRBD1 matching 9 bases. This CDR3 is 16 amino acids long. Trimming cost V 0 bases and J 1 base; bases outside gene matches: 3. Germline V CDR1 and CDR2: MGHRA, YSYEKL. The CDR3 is CASSQERGQGNTEAFF. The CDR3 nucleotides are TGCGCCAGCAGCCAAGAGAGGGGACAGGGGAACACTGAAGCTTTCTTT.

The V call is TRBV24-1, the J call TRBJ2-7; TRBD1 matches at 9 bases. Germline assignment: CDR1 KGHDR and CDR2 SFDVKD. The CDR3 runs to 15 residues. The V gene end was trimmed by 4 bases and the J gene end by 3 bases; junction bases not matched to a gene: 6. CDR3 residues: CATSDPGQGVYEQYF. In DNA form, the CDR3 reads TGTGCCACCAGTGACCCGGGACAGGGTGTCTACGAGCAGTACTTC.

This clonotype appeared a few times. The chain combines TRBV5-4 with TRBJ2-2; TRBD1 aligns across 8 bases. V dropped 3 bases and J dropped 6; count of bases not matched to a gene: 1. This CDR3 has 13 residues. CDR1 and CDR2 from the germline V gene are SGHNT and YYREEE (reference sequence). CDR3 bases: TGTGCCAGCAGCTCACAGGGGGCCGGGGAGCTGTTTTTT. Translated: CASSSQGAGELFF.